The 8 T cell receptor beta chains below come from one sample, sequenced in a study of Ad26.COV2.S vaccination and SARS-CoV-2 variants. Using immunoSEQ multiplex PCR, the repertoire was profiled, and TCRdb retains in-frame clones only, with some absent. Here the sample spans more than 300,000 clones, around 89% being singletons. The treatment is: roughly 20 received Ad26.COV2.S at low or high dose, single or two shots; 5 received placebo; per-sample allocation not given. Vaccine and placebo recipients were sampled on day 63 after the first injection. The sequences come from peripheral blood, collected in a trial of Ad26.COV2.S vaccine versus placebo. These receptors all come from a person between 18 and 60 years old who received the Ad26.COV2.S COVID-19 vaccine or a placebo.

This clone was seen a handful of times. The chain links TRBV6-5 to TRBJ2-7; 9 bases are a match to TRBD1. The germline V gene has CDR1 MNHEY and CDR2 SVGAGI. The CDR3 is made up of 14 amino acids. V trimming: 5 bases; J trimming: 6 bases; junction bases outside the gene matches: 8. The CDR3 here is CASSTPTGGSEQYF. The DNA for the CDR3 is TGTGCCAGCAGTACTCCTACAGGGGGCTCCGAGCAGTACTTC.

The chain combines TRBV7-9 with TRBJ2-3, with D possibly TRBD1 on 5 matching bases. Germline loops: CDR1 SEHNR, CDR2 FQNEAQ (reference sequence). Deletions cut 5 bases from V and 2 bases from J, with 14 bases between. The CDR3 has 15 residues. CDR3 loop: CASSVEGDTTDTQYF. CDR3 coding DNA: TGTGCCAGCAGCGTAGAAGGGGATACCACAGATACGCAGTATTTT.

CDR3 sequence (DNA): TGCGCCAGCAGCCAAGATTGGGGGTGGGAGACCCAGTACTTC. It codes for CASSQDWGWETQYF. The chain couples TRBV4-3 to TRBJ2-5; D might be TRBD1 or TRBD2, each matching 5 bases. V was clipped by 0 bases and J by 5 bases, with 10 bases between them. CDR3 length: 14 residues. CDR1 and CDR2 from the germline V gene are LGHNA and YSLEER.

The gene calls are TRBV6-2 or TRBV6-3 and TRBJ1-1; D is ambiguous. Germline CDR1 MNHEY, CDR2 SVGEGT. This CDR3 spans 12 amino acids. Trimming pared 5 bases from V and 7 bases from J, leaving 11 bases between. CDR3 sequence (DNA): TGTGCCAGCAGTACCGGACCGGGTGAAGCTTTCTTT. Amino acid sequence: CASSTGPGEAFF.

V gene TRBV5-1 combines with J gene TRBJ1-3, with D uncertain. CDR1 and CDR2 (germline): SGHRS, YFSETQ. Between the trimmed V and J ends, which lost 1 base and 3 bases, there was a span of 11 bases. The CDR3 contains 15 residues. Here the CDR3 reads CASSLSSDGGNTIYF. The DNA of the CDR3 is TGCGCCAGCAGCTTGTCAAGCGACGGTGGAAACACCATATATTTT.

The chain is built from TRBV2 and TRBJ2-7, with 9 bases that match TRBD2. With V trimmed by 2 bases and J by 3 bases, 5 bases remained unmatched. The V gene's germline CDR1 is SNHLY and CDR2 FYNNEI. This CDR3 has 15 amino acids. The CDR3 DNA follows: TGTGCCAGCAGTGAATCCGGACTAGCGAACTACGAGCAGTACTTC. Amino acid sequence: CASSESGLANYEQYF.

The chain combines TRBV2 with TRBJ1-6; D is perhaps TRBD1 (6 bases). Trimming pared 1 base from V and 7 bases from J, leaving 8 bases between. Germline values: CDR1 SNHLY, CDR2 FYNNEI. The CDR3 loop spans 14 amino acids. In nucleotides, the CDR3 is TGTGCCAGCAGTGAAGGGACAGTGAATTCACCCCTCCACTTT. It is translated as CASSEGTVNSPLHF.

In this sample, this clone turned up once. The V gene is TRBV7-9, the J gene TRBJ2-5, with D perhaps matching TRBD1 (5 bases). Trimming cost V 1 base and J 4 bases, with 10 bases left between them. CDR3 length: 14 amino acids. The germline gives CDR1 SEHNR, CDR2 FQNEAQ (reference sequence). The CDR3: CASSLDFQGETQYF. The DNA of the CDR3 is TGTGCCAGCAGCTTAGATTTTCAGGGAGAGACCCAGTACTTC.